This T cell receptor (beta chain) is drawn from a study of T cells in Graves' hyperthyroidism and ophthalmopathy. This clonotype was counted a few times. RNA transcripts served as the template for amplifying TCR beta CDR3 regions. Initially, a first-round RT-PCR of the TCR CDR3 employed the HTBI primer set. One entry per CDR3 protein results from TCRdb running MiXCR on the multiplex PCR reads. This sample has over 550,000 distinct CDR3 sequences, with roughly 17% found just once. This CDR3 has 19 amino acids. Trimming cost V 4 bases and J 6 bases; bases outside gene matches: 19. The germline CDR1 and CDR2 sequences are SGHRS and YFSETQ.

This clonotype was sampled from a woman aged 18 to 35 with Graves' hyperthyroidism. The sequencing sample was made of blood. The chain uses TRBV5-1 and TRBJ2-1; 10 positions match TRBD2. In DNA form, the CDR3 reads TGCGCCAGCAGCCTCAGGGGGGTGCGCAACCAGCGGGAGGGCAATGAGCAGTTCTTC. Amino acid sequence: CASSLRGVRNQREGNEQFF.